The 17 T cell receptor beta chains listed next were all sequenced from one sample in a study of shared clonotypes between healthy human individuals. Sequencing used immunoSEQ multiplex PCR; TCRdb keeps in-frame clones, though not all of them. This sample has some 2,400,000 clones, with under 97% found just once. Sequencing was performed on naive CD4+ T cells sorted from blood. Subset described: CD45RA+ positively selected. The receptor source for this set is a man aged 18 to 29 in good health.

This chain links TRBV4-1 with TRBJ1-6; no clear D. CDR1 MGHRA and CDR2 YSYEKL come from the germline V gene. V gave up 2 bases and J gave up 4 bases, with 18 bases separating them. The CDR3 has 18 residues. CDR3 DNA: TGCGCCAGCAGCCAATTGGGCCCCCTCTCACAATATAATTCACCCCTCCACTTT. Protein product: CASSQLGPLSQYNSPLHF.

This chain uses TRBV15 with TRBJ2-1; D possibly corresponds to TRBD2 (6 bases). Per germline, CDR1 LNHNV and CDR2 YYDKDF (reference sequence). CDR3 length equals 21 residues. Between the trimmed V and J ends, which lost 0 bases and 1 base, there was a span of 25 bases. The CDR3 region is CATSRDRGVFSGGASYNEQFF. Written as DNA, the CDR3 is TGTGCCACCAGCAGAGATAGAGGGGTTTTCTCCGGAGGGGCATCCTACAATGAGCAGTTCTTC.

V gene TRBV27 combines with J gene TRBJ2-3; 7 bases are shared with TRBD1. The CDR3 loop spans 14 amino acids. Germline V gives CDR1 MNHEY, CDR2 SMNVEV (reference sequence). Losses at the gene ends were 5 bases for V and 2 bases for J; bases not matched to a gene: 4. The CDR3 region has the DNA TGTGCCAGCAGTCCGGACAGGTTCACAGATACGCAGTATTTT. Translation: CASSPDRFTDTQYF.

This sequence joins TRBV18 and TRBJ2-7, with D perhaps being TRBD1 or TRBD2 (5 bases each). CDR3 length: 15 amino acids. With 1 base removed from V and 1 base from J, the gap between germline ends came to 11 bases. Germline CDR1 is KGHSH and CDR2 is LQKENI. The CDR3 DNA is TGTGCCAGCTCACCACTCCGGGACCGGTCCTACGAGCAGTACTTC. It yields the protein CASSPLRDRSYEQYF.

This chain links TRBV13 with TRBJ1-1, with a weak D call TRBD1 (5 bases). Trimming stripped 2 bases from V and 3 bases from J, with 16 bases between. CDR3 length: 16 residues. Germline lookup yields CDR1 PRHDT and CDR2 FYEKMQ (reference sequence). As DNA, the CDR3 is TGTGCCAGCAGCTTAATCCGGGTCGGGGGGTACACTGAAGCTTTCTTT. This translates into CASSLIRVGGYTEAFF.

The rearrangement links TRBV7-6 to TRBJ2-2; D uncertain. The CDR3 is 15 residues long. Trimming shortened V by 6 bases and J by 4 bases, and 15 bases separated the two germline ends. Per the germline V gene, CDR1 is SGHVS and CDR2 is FNYEAQ. The CDR3 protein is CASRNRVPGTGELFF. Written as DNA, the CDR3 is TGTGCCAGCAGAAATAGGGTACCGGGCACCGGGGAGCTGTTTTTT. Filled out from reference TRBV7-6 and TRBJ2-2, the complete variable domain reads GAGVSQSPRYKVTKRGQDVALRCDPISGHVSLYWYRQALGQGPEFLTYFNYEAQQDKSGLPNDRFSAERPEGSISTLTIQRTEQRDSAMYRCASRNRVPGTGELFFGEGSRLTVL.

The chain combines TRBV6-6 with TRBJ1-4, with D possibly TRBD1 on 6 matching bases. V lost 2 bases, J lost 8 bases, and 12 bases lay in between. The CDR3 extends over 14 amino acids. Germline lookup yields CDR1 MNHNY and CDR2 SVGAGI (reference sequence). The CDR3: CASSYAGGREKLFF. The CDR3 coding sequence is TGTGCCAGCAGTTACGCCGGGGGCAGGGAAAAACTGTTTTTT.

J is TRBJ1-6 and V is TRBV2; D gene ambiguous. The germline V gene has CDR1 SNHLY and CDR2 FYNNEI. CDR3 length: 16 residues. V was trimmed by 4 bases and J by 8 bases, leaving 18 bases between them. CDR3 residues: CASSGEIQLGDSPLHF. CDR3 nucleotides: TGTGCCAGCAGTGGTGAGATCCAACTTGGCGATTCACCCCTCCACTTT.

The chain links TRBV2 to TRBJ2-7; maybe TRBD1 (5 bases). Germline lookup yields CDR1 SNHLY and CDR2 FYNNEI. The CDR3 consists of 14 residues. Between the trimmed V and J ends, which lost 0 bases and 6 bases, there was a span of 12 bases. As DNA, the CDR3 is TGTGCCAGCAGTGAAGCCTCCAACAGGTCCGAGCAGTACTTC. It translates to CASSEASNRSEQYF.

For this clone: This sequence may be a read error, since a much larger clone differs from it by one base. The rearrangement joins TRBV6-6 to TRBJ2-5; D gene unclear. The CDR3 totals 10 residues. Germline V CDR1 and CDR2: MNHNY, SVGAGI (reference sequence). Trimming removed 6 bases at V and 3 bases at J, with 2 bases between. The CDR3 DNA follows: TGTGCCAGCAGCGAAGAGACCCAGTACTTC. Its translation: CASSEETQYF.

The chain couples TRBV4-3 to TRBJ2-5, with 7 bases fitting TRBD1. V lost 3 bases and J lost 3; bases outside the gene matches: 4. Per the germline V gene, CDR1 is LGHNA and CDR2 is YSLEER. This CDR3 contains 14 residues. The CDR3 reads CASSHTTGEETQYF. In nucleotides, the CDR3 is TGCGCCAGCAGCCATACAACAGGGGAAGAGACCCAGTACTTC.

This rearrangement joins TRBV30 to TRBJ2-2; perhaps TRBD2 as D (6 bases). The CDR3 covers 17 residues. Germline-derived CDR1 and CDR2 are GTSNPN and SVGIG (reference sequence). V lost 0 bases, J lost 1 base, and 15 bases lay in between. DNA for the CDR3: TGTGCCTGGAGTGTACTTTTAGCGGCTTTGAACACCGGGGAGCTGTTTTTT. Amino acids: CAWSVLLAALNTGELFF.

The sample holds a few counts of this clone. The rearrangement joins TRBV30 to TRBJ2-2, with TRBD2 matching over 14 bases. Looked up from germline, CDR1 is GTSNPN and CDR2 is SVGIG (reference sequence). Losses at the gene ends were 3 bases for V and 2 bases for J; bases not matched to a gene: 2. The CDR3 length is 16 residues. The CDR3 DNA is TGTGCCTGGAGCGGACTAGCGGGGGGTAACACCGGGGAGCTGTTTTTT. Protein product: CAWSGLAGGNTGELFF.

This clone was seen a single time. The rearrangement links TRBV5-1 to TRBJ1-1, with D uncertain. Deletions cut 0 bases from V and 0 bases from J, with 12 bases between. The CDR3 runs to 16 residues. Germline lookup yields CDR1 SGHRS and CDR2 YFSETQ. CDR3 DNA: TGCGCCAGCAGCTTGGTGGGCAGAGATGTGAACACTGAAGCTTTCTTT. Its protein is CASSLVGRDVNTEAFF.

A word on this clone: The sample carries other DNA sequences with the same CDR3. This sequence joins TRBV7-2 and TRBJ2-7; D remains ambiguous. CDR1 is SGHTA and CDR2 is FQGNSA in the germline V gene. CDR3 length: 13 residues. Trimming took off 2 bases at V and 2 bases at J, with 7 bases between the two ends. The CDR3 nucleotides read TGTGCCAGCAGCTTACGCGGTCCCTACGAGCAGTACTTC. Translation: CASSLRGPYEQYF.

This chain connects TRBV25-1 to TRBJ1-2, with D possibly TRBD1 on 6 matching bases. The V end was cut by 4 bases, the J end by 5 bases, with 11 bases between. CDR3 length: 13 amino acids. Per germline, CDR1 MGHDK and CDR2 SYGVNS. The CDR3 sequence: CASSAAGQYGYTF. For the CDR3, the DNA is TGTGCCAGCAGTGCTGCTGGACAGTATGGCTACACCTTC.

The chain employs TRBV6-5 and TRBJ2-7; the match to TRBD1 covers 8 bases. The CDR3 has 16 residues. With 0 bases clipped from V and 0 bases from J, the junction kept 4 bases outside the gene matches. Germline lookup yields CDR1 MNHEY and CDR2 SVGAGI. DNA of the CDR3: TGTGCCAGCAGTTACTCGGCAGACAGGGGCTCCTACGAGCAGTACTTC. Translation gives CASSYSADRGSYEQYF.